The T cell receptor beta chain described here comes from a study of blood T cell repertoires in COVID-19. About the research overall: The cDNA or gDNA used as material had been derived from T cells, B-cell-depleted T cells, or PBMCs.

Generated by immunoSEQ multiplex PCR, the TCRdb table keeps only in-frame clones and is missing some. The data show about 250,000 clones, approximately 89% seen once. Seattle patient enrollment occurred during active infection, with longitudinal follow-up thereafter. Germline assignment: CDR1 LNHDA and CDR2 SQIVND (reference sequence). V was clipped by 9 bases and J by 5 bases; unmatched bases: 9. The CDR3 contains 13 residues. This clone came up a few times. This chain uses TRBV19 with TRBJ2-7; TRBD1 aligns across 8 bases. Material: peripheral blood. This TCR derives from a woman aged 25 to 39 with COVID-19, enrolled during active disease. The CDR3 DNA follows: TGTGCCAGCTCTAGACAGGGGCGGAACGAGCAGTACTTC. It translates to CASSRQGRNEQYF.